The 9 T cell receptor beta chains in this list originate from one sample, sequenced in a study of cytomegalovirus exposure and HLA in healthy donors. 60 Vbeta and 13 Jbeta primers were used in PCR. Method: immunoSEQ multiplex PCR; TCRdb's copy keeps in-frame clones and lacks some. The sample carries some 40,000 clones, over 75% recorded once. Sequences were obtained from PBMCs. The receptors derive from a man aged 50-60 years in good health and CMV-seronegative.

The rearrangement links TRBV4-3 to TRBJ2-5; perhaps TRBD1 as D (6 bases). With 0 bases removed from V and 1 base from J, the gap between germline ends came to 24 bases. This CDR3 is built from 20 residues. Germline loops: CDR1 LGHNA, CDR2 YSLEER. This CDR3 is CASSQESFARAPGAQETQYF. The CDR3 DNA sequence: TGCGCCAGCAGCCAAGAGTCTTTCGCCCGAGCCCCAGGGGCCCAAGAGACCCAGTACTTC.

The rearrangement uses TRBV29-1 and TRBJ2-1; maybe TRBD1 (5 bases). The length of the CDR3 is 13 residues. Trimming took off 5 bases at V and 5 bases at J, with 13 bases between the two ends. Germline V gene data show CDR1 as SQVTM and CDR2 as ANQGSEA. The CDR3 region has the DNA TGCAGCGTTCTATCAGGGTCCCACAATGAGCAGTTCTTC. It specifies CSVLSGSHNEQFF.

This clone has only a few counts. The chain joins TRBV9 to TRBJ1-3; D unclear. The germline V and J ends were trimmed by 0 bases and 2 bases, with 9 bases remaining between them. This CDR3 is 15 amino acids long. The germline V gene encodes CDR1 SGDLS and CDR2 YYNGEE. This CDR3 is CASSVDPLAGNTIYF. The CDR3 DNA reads TGTGCCAGCAGCGTAGACCCGTTAGCTGGAAACACCATATATTTT.

CDR3 in amino acids: CASSERPGQGEDGHNEQFF. CDR3 DNA: TGCGCCAGCAGTGAACGGCCGGGACAGGGCGAGGATGGCCACAATGAGCAGTTCTTC. The genes are TRBV10-1 and TRBJ2-1; 9 nucleotides match TRBD1. The CDR3 is 19 residues long. V gave up 3 bases and J gave up 5 bases; unmatched junction bases: 17. Germline V lookup: CDR1 WNHNN, CDR2 SYGVQD (reference sequence).

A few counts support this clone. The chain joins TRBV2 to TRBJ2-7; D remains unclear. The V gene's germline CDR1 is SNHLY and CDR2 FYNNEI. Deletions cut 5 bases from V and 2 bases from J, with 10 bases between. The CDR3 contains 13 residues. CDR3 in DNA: TGTGCCAGCAGTTTTGGCCCAGCCTACGAGCAGTACTTC. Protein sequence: CASSFGPAYEQYF. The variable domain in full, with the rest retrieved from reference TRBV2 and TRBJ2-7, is EPEVTQTPSHQVTQMGQEVILRCVPISNHLYFYWYRQILGQKVEFLVSFYNNEISEKSEIFDDQFSVERPDGSNFTLKIRSTKLEDSAMYFCASSFGPAYEQYFGPGTRLTVT.

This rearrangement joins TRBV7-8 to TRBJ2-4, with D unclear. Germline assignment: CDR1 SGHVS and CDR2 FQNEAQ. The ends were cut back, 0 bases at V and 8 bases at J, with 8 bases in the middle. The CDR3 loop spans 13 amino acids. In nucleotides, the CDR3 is TGTGCCAGCAGCTTAGCCCCTATAGACATTCAGTACTTC. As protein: CASSLAPIDIQYF.

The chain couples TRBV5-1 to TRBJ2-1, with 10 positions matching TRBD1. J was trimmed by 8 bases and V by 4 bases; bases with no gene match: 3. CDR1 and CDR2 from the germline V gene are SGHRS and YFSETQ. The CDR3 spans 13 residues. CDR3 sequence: CASSPGTGDEQFF. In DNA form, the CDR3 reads TGCGCCAGCAGCCCCGGGACAGGGGATGAGCAGTTCTTC.

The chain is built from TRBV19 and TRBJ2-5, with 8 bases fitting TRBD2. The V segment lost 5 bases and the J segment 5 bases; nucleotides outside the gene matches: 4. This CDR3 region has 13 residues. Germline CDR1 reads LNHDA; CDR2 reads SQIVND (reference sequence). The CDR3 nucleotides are TGTGCCAGTAGTCTCGGGGGGGCTGAGACCCAGTACTTC. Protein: CASSLGGAETQYF.

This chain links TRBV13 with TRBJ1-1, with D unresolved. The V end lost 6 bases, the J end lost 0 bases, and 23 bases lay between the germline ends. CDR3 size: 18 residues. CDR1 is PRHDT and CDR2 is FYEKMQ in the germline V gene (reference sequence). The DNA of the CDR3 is TGTGCCAGCAGTCTCTCAACAACAATGGGGAGCATGAACACTGAAGCTTTCTTT. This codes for CASSLSTTMGSMNTEAFF.